The clone carrying this T cell receptor beta chain was counted only a few times. The CDR3 spans 12 residues. Germline assignment: CDR1 MGHDK and CDR2 SYGVNS. With 2 bases removed from V and 8 bases from J, the gap between germline ends came to 7 bases. The data were taken from a study of beta chain features in type 1 diabetes. The entirety of the isolated RNA underwent reverse transcription, so expressed TCRB transcripts were sequenced. The assay was immunoSEQ multiplex PCR, and TCRdb's table has in-frame clones only and misses some. This table holds 350,000 to 450,000 clones, 14% found once. The chain joins TRBV25-1 to TRBJ2-4; no firm D call. This TCR was sampled from a man aged 25 to 40 in good health. Sequences were obtained from naive CD4+ T cells from blood. The CDR3 reads CASSENGHIQYF. The DNA for the CDR3 is TGTGCCAGCAGTGAAAACGGCCACATTCAGTACTTC.